The 5 T cell receptor beta chains in this list originate from one sample, sequenced in a study of tumor-infiltrating lymphocytes in primary liver carcinoma. It was from roughly 20-30 mg of unsorted bulk tissue that RNA and DNA were co-extracted. Production of TCR beta cDNA used 500 ng total RNA together with a constant-region primer. Three-round nested multiplex PCR performed with slightly modified ARM-PCR produced the TCR beta libraries. Primers for the first two PCR rounds were TRBV1-TRBV30 forward primers and a C-beta reverse primer (about 9 cycles per round). TCRdb passed the multiplex PCR reads through MiXCR, listing each CDR3 protein once. The profile covers about 54,000 distinct CDR3 sequences, with roughly 77% appearing a single time and around 23% taken by the ten largest. What was sequenced was liver tumor tissue from sampling region 2. Subset reported: tumor region T2, inferior pole. The receptors were gathered from a man aged 40-49 years with primary liver carcinoma and hepatitis B virus infection.

In the case of this clonotype: At one of its ends the junction is not consistent with the germline gene, which may arise from a read error. The chain carries TRBV28 and TRBJ2-2; D possibly corresponds to TRBD1 (6 bases). The germline V gene encodes CDR1 MDHEN and CDR2 SYDVKM. This CDR3 has 15 residues. The CDR3: CASSTLDRNDGELFF. CDR3 in DNA: TGTGCCAGCAGTACCCTGGACAGAAACGACGGGGAGCTATTTTTT.

A word on this clonotype: This likely comes from a read error, as the CDR3 has no conserved phenylalanine or tryptophan at its end. The chain employs TRBV5-4 and TRBJ2-1, with D perhaps given as TRBD1 or TRBD2 (5 bases each). Germline V gives CDR1 SGHNT, CDR2 YYREEE (reference sequence). The V gene lost 8 bases and the J gene lost 2 bases, with 17 bases spanning the gap. This CDR3 is built from 15 residues. The CDR3 reads CARSPDGTTYNEQFL. CDR3 nucleotide sequence: TGTGCCAGGAGCCCCGACGGGACGACCTACAATGAGCAGTTCCTC.

On this clonotype itself: At one of its ends the junction is not consistent with the germline gene, which may arise from a read error. The chain links TRBV11-1 to TRBJ2-7; D is unresolved. This CDR3 has 15 amino acids. The germline V gene encodes CDR1 SGHAT and CDR2 FQDESV (reference sequence). This chain's CDR3 is CASSLEATVFYEQLF. The DNA of the CDR3 is TGTGCCAGCAGCTTAGAGGCGACTGTGTTCTACGAGCAGCTCTTC.

A few counts support this clonotype. This sequence may be a read error, since a much larger clone differs from it by one base. The rearrangement joins TRBV14 to TRBJ2-3; 10 bases line up with TRBD2. V was pared by 2 bases and J by 2 bases, with 4 bases of the junction left unmatched. Per germline, CDR1 SGHDN and CDR2 FVKESK. The CDR3 totals 16 residues. The CDR3 here is CASSQLGLANTDTQYF. The CDR3 coding sequence is TGTGCCAGCAGCCAACTGGGACTAGCGAACACAGATACGCAGTATTTT.

To note about this clonotype: One end of the junction varies from germline; a read error may be responsible. The V and J genes are TRBV29-1 and TRBJ2-3, with 7 bases matching TRBD1. CDR3 length equals 13 residues. Germline CDR1 reads SQVTM; CDR2 reads ANQGSEA. The CDR3 protein is CSIGVGQRDTQYF. CDR3 DNA sequence: TGCAGCATTGGGGTGGGACAGAGGGATACGCAGTATTTC.